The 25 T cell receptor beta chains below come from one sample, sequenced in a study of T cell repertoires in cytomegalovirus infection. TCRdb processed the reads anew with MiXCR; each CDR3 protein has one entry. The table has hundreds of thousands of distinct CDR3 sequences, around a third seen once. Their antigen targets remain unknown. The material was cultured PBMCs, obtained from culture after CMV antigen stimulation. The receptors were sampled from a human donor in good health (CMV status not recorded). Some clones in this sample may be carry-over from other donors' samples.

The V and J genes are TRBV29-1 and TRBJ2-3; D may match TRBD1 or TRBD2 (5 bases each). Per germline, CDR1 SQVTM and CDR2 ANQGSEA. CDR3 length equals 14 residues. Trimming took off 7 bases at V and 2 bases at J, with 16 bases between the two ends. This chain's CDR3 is CSGGTGWYTDTQYF. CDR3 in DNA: TGCAGCGGGGGGACCGGCTGGTACACAGATACGCAGTATTTT.

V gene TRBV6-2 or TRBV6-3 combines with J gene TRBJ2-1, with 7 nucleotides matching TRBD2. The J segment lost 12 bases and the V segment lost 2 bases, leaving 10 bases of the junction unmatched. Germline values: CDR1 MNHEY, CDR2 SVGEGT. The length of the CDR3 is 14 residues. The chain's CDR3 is CASSYEGSGVRQFF. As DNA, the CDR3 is TGTGCCAGCAGTTACGAGGGCAGCGGGGTACGGCAGTTCTTC.

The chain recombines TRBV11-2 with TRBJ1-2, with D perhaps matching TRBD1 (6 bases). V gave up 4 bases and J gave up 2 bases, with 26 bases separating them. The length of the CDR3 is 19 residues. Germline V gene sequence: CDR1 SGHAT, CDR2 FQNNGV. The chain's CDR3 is CASSYTGTHTRLANYGYTF. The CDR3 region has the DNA TGTGCCAGCAGCTACACCGGGACACATACCCGCCTCGCAAACTATGGCTACACCTTC.

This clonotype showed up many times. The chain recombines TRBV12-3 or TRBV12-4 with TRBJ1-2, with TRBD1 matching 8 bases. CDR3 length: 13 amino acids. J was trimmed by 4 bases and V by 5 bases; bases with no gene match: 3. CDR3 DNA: TGTGCCAGCAGTCCGGGACAGGTCTATGGCTACACCTTC. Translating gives CASSPGQVYGYTF.

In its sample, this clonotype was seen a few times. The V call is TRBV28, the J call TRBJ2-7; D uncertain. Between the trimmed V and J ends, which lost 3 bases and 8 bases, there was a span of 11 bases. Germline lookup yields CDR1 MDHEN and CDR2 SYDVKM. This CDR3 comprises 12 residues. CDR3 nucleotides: TGTGCCAGCAGTTTCAGGAGCCGACAGCAGTACTTC. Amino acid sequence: CASSFRSRQQYF.

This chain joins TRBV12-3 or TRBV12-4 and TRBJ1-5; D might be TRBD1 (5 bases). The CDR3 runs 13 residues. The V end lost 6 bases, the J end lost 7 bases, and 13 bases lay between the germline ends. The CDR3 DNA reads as TGTGCCAGCAGATTTCAGGGTTTCCAGCCCCAGCATTTT. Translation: CASRFQGFQPQHF.

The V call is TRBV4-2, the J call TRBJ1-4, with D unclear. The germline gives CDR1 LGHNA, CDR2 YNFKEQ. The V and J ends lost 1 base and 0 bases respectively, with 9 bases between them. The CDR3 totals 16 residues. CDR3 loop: CASSQGKGATNEKLFF. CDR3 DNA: TGTGCCAGCAGCCAAGGGAAGGGCGCAACTAATGAAAAACTGTTTTTT.

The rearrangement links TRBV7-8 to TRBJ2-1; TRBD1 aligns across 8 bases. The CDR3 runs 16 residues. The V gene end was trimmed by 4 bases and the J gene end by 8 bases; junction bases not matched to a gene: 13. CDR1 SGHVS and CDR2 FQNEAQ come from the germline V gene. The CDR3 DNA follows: TGTGCCAGCAGCTCCAGGACAGGGCTGGCTTCGGATGAGCAGTTCTTC. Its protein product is CASSSRTGLASDEQFF.

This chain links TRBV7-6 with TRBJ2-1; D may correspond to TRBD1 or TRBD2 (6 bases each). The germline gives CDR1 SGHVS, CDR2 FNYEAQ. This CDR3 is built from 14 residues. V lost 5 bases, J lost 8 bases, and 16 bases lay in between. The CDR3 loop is CASSPVGGGHEQFF. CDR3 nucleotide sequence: TGTGCCAGCAGCCCCGTCGGGGGCGGGCATGAGCAGTTCTTC.

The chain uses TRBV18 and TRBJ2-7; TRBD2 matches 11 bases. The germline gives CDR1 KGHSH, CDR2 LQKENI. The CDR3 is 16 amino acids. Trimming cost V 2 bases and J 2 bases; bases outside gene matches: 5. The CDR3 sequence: CASSPRATSGAYEQYF. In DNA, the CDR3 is TGTGCCAGCTCACCAAGGGCGACTAGCGGGGCCTACGAGCAGTACTTC.

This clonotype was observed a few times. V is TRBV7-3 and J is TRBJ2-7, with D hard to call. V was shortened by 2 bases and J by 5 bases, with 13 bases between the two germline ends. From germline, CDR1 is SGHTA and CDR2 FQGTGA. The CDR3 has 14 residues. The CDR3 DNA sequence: TGTGCCAGCAGCTTACCCCCTGCGGTGGACGAGCAGTACTTC. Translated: CASSLPPAVDEQYF.

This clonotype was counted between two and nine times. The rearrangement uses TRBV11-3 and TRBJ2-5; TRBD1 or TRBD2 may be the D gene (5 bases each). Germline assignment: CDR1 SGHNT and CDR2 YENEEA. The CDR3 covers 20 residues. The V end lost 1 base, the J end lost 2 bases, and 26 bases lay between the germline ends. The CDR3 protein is CASSLGGTLRPRVGQETQYF. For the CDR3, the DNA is TGTGCCAGCAGCTTAGGTGGGACGCTGAGACCTCGAGTGGGGCAAGAGACCCAGTACTTC.

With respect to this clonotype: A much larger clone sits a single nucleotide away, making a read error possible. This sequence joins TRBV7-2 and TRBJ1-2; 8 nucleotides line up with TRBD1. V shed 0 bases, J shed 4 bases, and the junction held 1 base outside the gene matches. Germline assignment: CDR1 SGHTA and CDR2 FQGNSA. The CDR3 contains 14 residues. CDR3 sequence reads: CASSLAQGGYGYTF. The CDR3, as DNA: TGTGCCAGCAGCTTAGCACAGGGGGGCTATGGCTACACCTTC.

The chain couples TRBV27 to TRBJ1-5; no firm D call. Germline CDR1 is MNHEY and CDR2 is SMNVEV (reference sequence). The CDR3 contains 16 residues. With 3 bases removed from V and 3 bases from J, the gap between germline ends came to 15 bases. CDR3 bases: TGTGCCAGCAGTTTGTTTGGTCTCCAGAACAATCAGCCCCAGCATTTT. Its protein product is CASSLFGLQNNQPQHF.

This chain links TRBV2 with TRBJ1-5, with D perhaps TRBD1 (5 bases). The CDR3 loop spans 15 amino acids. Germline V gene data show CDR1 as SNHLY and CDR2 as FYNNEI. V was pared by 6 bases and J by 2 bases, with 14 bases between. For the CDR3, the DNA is TGTGCCAGCAGCAGGGAGGGACCGCGCAATCAGCCCCAGCATTTT. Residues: CASSREGPRNQPQHF.

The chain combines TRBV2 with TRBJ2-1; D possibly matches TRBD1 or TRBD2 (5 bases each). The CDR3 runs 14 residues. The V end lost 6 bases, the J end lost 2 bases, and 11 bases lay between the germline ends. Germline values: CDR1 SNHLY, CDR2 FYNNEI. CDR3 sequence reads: CASRRDGPYNEQFF. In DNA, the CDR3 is TGTGCCAGCAGGAGGGACGGCCCCTACAATGAGCAGTTCTTC. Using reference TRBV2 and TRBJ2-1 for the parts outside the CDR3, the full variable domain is EPEVTQTPSHQVTQMGQEVILRCVPISNHLYFYWYRQILGQKVEFLVSFYNNEISEKSEIFDDQFSVERPDGSNFTLKIRSTKLEDSAMYFCASRRDGPYNEQFFGPGTRLTVL.

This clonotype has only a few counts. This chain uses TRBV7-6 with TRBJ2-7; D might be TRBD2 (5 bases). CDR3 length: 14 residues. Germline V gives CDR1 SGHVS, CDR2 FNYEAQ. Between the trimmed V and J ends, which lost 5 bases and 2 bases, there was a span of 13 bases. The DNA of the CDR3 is TGTGCCAGCAGCGACCGGGATCACCCCTACGAGCAGTACTTC. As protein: CASSDRDHPYEQYF.

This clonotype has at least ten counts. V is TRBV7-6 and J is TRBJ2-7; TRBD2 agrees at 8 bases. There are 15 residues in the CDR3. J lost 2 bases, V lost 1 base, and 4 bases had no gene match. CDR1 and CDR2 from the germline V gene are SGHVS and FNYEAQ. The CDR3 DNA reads TGTGCCAGCAGCTTAGGTTCGGGACTAGCCTACGAGCAGTACTTC. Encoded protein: CASSLGSGLAYEQYF.

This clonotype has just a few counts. CDR3 DNA sequence: TGTGCCAGCAGAGGGGTCGGGTTGGAAAATGAAAAACTGTTTTTT. Translating gives CASRGVGLENEKLFF. The chain combines TRBV7-2 with TRBJ1-4, with D maybe TRBD1 (5 bases). V was cut by 6 bases and J by 5 bases, with 16 bases left in between. The CDR3 runs 15 residues. Looked up from germline, CDR1 is SGHTA and CDR2 is FQGNSA.

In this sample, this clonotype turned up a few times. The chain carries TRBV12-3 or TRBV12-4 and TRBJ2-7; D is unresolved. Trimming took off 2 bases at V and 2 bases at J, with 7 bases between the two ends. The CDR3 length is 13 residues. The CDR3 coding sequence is TGTGCCAGCAGTTTACGGCTCCCCTACGAGCAGTACTTC. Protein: CASSLRLPYEQYF.

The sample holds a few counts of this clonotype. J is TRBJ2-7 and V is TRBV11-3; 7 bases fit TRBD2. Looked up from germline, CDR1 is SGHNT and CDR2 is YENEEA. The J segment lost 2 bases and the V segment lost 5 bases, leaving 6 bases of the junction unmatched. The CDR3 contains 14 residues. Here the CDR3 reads CASSPGGRPYEQYF. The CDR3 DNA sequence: TGTGCCAGCAGCCCGGGAGGCAGACCCTACGAGCAGTACTTC.

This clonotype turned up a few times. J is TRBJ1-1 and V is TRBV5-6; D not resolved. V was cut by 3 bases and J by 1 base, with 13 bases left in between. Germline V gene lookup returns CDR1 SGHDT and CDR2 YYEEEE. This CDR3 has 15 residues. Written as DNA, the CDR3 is TGTGCCAGCAGCTCCTACCCCCGGTCGAACACTGAAGCTTTCTTT. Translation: CASSSYPRSNTEAFF.

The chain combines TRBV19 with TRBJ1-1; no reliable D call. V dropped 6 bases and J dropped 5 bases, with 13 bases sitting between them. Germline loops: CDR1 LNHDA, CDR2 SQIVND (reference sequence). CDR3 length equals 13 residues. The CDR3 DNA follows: TGTGCCAGTAGCAGCAGGATCCGAACTGAAGCTTTCTTT. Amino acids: CASSSRIRTEAFF.

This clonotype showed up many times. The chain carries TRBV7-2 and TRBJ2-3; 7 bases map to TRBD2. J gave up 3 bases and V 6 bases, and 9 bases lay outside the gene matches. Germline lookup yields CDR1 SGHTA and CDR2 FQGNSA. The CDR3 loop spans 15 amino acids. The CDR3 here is CASSKRGGTTDTQYF. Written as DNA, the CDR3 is TGTGCCAGCAGTAAGCGGGGAGGGACTACAGATACGCAGTATTTT.

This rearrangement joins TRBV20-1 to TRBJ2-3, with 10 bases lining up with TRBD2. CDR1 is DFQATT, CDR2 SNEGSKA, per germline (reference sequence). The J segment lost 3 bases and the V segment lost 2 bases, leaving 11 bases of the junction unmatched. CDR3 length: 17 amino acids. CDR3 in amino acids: CSARTPSGRGSTDTQYF. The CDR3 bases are TGCAGTGCTAGAACCCCTAGCGGGAGAGGTTCTACAGATACGCAGTATTTT.